Sequencing of this T cell receptor (beta chain) was carried out in a study of shared clonotypes between healthy human individuals. Study background: Per donor, CD8 memory used one plate, CD8 naive used two, CD4 memory used three and CD4 naive used three. Study-wide points: It was observed that approximately 5% of naive CD4 clonotypes were shared across a few donors.

The germline V gene has CDR1 SGHRS and CDR2 YFSETQ. The CDR3 runs to 16 residues. Losses at the gene ends were 3 bases for V and 0 bases for J; bases not matched to a gene: 2. Measured with immunoSEQ multiplex PCR; TCRdb has only the in-frame clones, and not every one. The repertoire holds some 2.3 million clones, with 85% to 95% as singletons. The count of this clone is one. Its target is unknown. The chain is built from TRBV5-1 and TRBJ2-4; 11 nucleotides agree with TRBD2. The sequence was obtained from a man aged 18 to 35 in good health. Some clones in this sample may be carry-over from other donors' samples. Sample: naive CD4+ T cells from PBMCs. As for subset: CD45RA+ positively selected. The CDR3 loop reads CASSSGLAVAKNIQYF. The CDR3 DNA sequence: TGCGCCAGCAGCTCGGGACTAGCGGTAGCCAAAAACATTCAGTACTTC.